These T cell receptor beta chains were read from a single sample in a study of beta chain features in type 1 diabetes. The repertoire was sequenced with immunoSEQ multiplex PCR; TCRdb's copy has only in-frame clones and lacks some. The table has a few hundred thousand clones, about 32% seen once; the top ten hold about 0.065%. The source material was naive CD4+ T cells from blood. Receptor source: a man between 18 and 35 years old in good health. The CDR3 runs from the conserved cysteine through the conserved F or W. The D gene is left open where the match is weak. The size of a clone is reported for some rows only, either as once, few or many, or as a class for expanded clones.

V	J	D	size	CDR3	DNA
TRBV5-1	TRBJ2-5	NA	NA	CASSTAIGVQETQYF	TGCGCCAGCAGCACTGCCATAGGGGTCCAAGAGACCCAGTACTTC
TRBV5-1	TRBJ2-3	NA	NA	CASSNLAQSTDTQYF	TGCGCCAGCAGCAACCTAGCTCAGAGCACAGATACGCAGTATTTT
TRBV30	TRBJ2-5	NA	few	CAWSWGSGRETQYF	TGTGCCTGGAGTTGGGGGAGTGGGAGGGAGACCCAGTACTTC
TRBV18	TRBJ1-1	TRBD1	few	CASSDRVTEAFF	TGTGCCAGCTCAGACAGGGTGACTGAAGCTTTCTTT
TRBV7-2	TRBJ2-6	TRBD1	few	CASSPRQGETGANVLTF	TGTGCCAGCAGCCCCCGACAGGGAGAGACTGGGGCCAACGTCCTGACTTTC
TRBV9	TRBJ2-5	TRBD2	NA	CASSVGSTSGVQETQYF	TGTGCCAGCAGCGTGGGGAGCACTAGCGGAGTTCAAGAGACCCAGTACTTC
TRBV19	TRBJ2-1	TRBD2	NA	CASSTPSGSRYEQFF	TGTGCCAGTAGTACCCCTAGCGGGAGCAGGTATGAGCAGTTCTTC
TRBV6-4	TRBJ2-6	NA	NA	CASRESGANVLTF	TGTGCCAGCAGGGAGTCTGGGGCCAACGTCCTGACTTTC
TRBV7-9	TRBJ2-3	TRBD1	NA	CASHLPSRTGGFTDTQYF	TGTGCCAGCCATCTTCCAAGTCGGACAGGAGGTTTCACAGATACGCAGTATTTT
TRBV4-1	TRBJ1-4	NA	NA	CASSQVQSEKLFF	TGCGCCAGCAGCCAAGTACAATCTGAAAAACTGTTTTTT
TRBV5-4	TRBJ2-1	NA	NA	CASSLTSSYNEQFF	TGTGCCAGCAGCTTAACGAGCTCCTACAATGAGCAGTTCTTC
TRBV7-2	TRBJ2-5	NA	few	CASSRDPGQETQYF	TGTGCCAGCAGCAGGGACCCGGGGCAAGAGACCCAGTACTTC
TRBV30	TRBJ2-7	NA	few	CAWSERGKSYEQYF	TGTGCCTGGTCCGAGAGGGGCAAATCCTACGAGCAGTACTTC
TRBV18	TRBJ1-4	NA	few	CASSPSAVIEKLFF	TGTGCCAGCTCACCATCGGCCGTGATAGAAAAACTGTTTTTT
TRBV30	TRBJ2-1	NA	NA	CAWSVRGINNDEQFF	TGTGCCTGGAGTGTACGCGGGATAAATAATGATGAGCAGTTCTTC
TRBV2	TRBJ2-5	NA	NA	CASSENQWDYF	TGTGCCAGCAGTGAAAACCAATGGGACTACTTC
TRBV5-4	TRBJ2-1	NA	NA	CASSSGWLGRQFF	TGTGCCAGCAGCTCCGGATGGCTCGGCAGGCAGTTCTTC
TRBV11-3	TRBJ2-3	NA	few	CASKGTGDTQYF	TGTGCCAGCAAGGGGACTGGAGATACGCAGTATTTT
TRBV7-2	TRBJ2-1	TRBD2	few	CASSPRGLAGERYNEQFF	TGTGCCAGCAGCCCGCGAGGACTAGCGGGAGAAAGGTACAATGAGCAGTTCTTC
TRBV9	TRBJ2-7	TRBD1	few	CASSVEGQREQYF	TGTGCCAGCAGCGTAGAGGGACAGCGGGAGCAGTACTTC
TRBV4-1	TRBJ2-7	NA	NA	CASSQVFRRGVSYEQYF	TGCGCCAGCAGCCAAGTATTTCGTAGGGGGGTATCCTACGAGCAGTACTTC
TRBV12-5	TRBJ2-1	TRBD2	few	CASGLISGGAGLEQFF	TGTGCTAGTGGTTTGATATCGGGAGGCGCGGGACTTGAGCAGTTCTTC
TRBV6-5	TRBJ2-3	TRBD2	NA	CASSYSGSTDTQYF	TGTGCCAGCAGTTATAGCGGGAGCACAGATACGCAGTATTTT
TRBV7-9	TRBJ2-5	NA	NA	CASSLDSGYQETQYF	TGTGCCAGCAGCTTAGACTCCGGGTACCAAGAGACCCAGTACTTC
TRBV7-9	TRBJ2-3	NA	few	CASSSSPTQYF	TGTGCCAGCAGCTCCTCGCCCACGCAGTATTTT
TRBV10-3	TRBJ2-5	NA	few	CAIGSQETQYF	TGTGCCATCGGCAGCCAAGAGACCCAGTACTTC
TRBV11-1	TRBJ2-7	TRBD2	NA	CASKKTSGSSEQYF	TGTGCCAGCAAGAAGACTAGCGGGAGTTCCGAGCAGTACTTC
TRBV15	TRBJ2-2	TRBD2	NA	CATSRQTSGRYTGELFF	TGTGCCACCAGCAGGCAGACTAGCGGGAGGTACACCGGGGAGCTGTTTTTT
TRBV29-1	TRBJ2-1	NA	NA	CSVEDSRLSSEQFF	TGCAGCGTTGAAGATTCGCGGTTGAGCTCGGAGCAGTTCTTC
TRBV5-4	TRBJ2-7	NA	NA	CASSLDVGGAYEQYF	TGTGCCAGCAGCCTGGACGTCGGAGGGGCCTACGAGCAGTACTTC
TRBV4-1	TRBJ2-4	TRBD1	few	CASGIQWGQPKNIQYF	TGCGCCAGCGGTATACAATGGGGACAGCCTAAAAACATTCAGTACTTC
TRBV18	TRBJ2-1	TRBD2	NA	CASSPPTSGSSYNEQFF	TGTGCCAGCTCACCACCGACTAGCGGGAGCTCCTACAATGAGCAGTTCTTC
TRBV19	TRBJ2-7	NA	NA	CASSPVRSSYEQYF	TGTGCCAGTAGTCCCGTCAGATCCTCCTACGAGCAGTACTTC
TRBV2	TRBJ2-1	TRBD1	NA	CASSFGQGDNEQFF	TGTGCCAGCAGTTTCGGGCAGGGGGACAATGAGCAGTTCTTC
TRBV6-5	TRBJ2-1	TRBD2	NA	CAIGRGTSGSNEQFF	TGTGCCATCGGAAGGGGCACTAGCGGGAGCAATGAGCAGTTCTTC
TRBV5-6	TRBJ2-3	TRBD2	NA	CASSLGGGVDTQYF	TGTGCCAGCAGCTTGGGCGGGGGTGTAGATACGCAGTATTTT
TRBV30	TRBJ2-2	TRBD2	NA	CALGGYVGSGSGGELFF	TGTGCCTTAGGGGGGTACGTCGGTAGCGGGAGCGGCGGGGAGCTGTTTTTT
TRBV11-1	TRBJ2-1	NA	NA	CASRSQSAPQEQFF	TGTGCCAGCAGGTCCCAAAGCGCTCCCCAGGAGCAGTTCTTC
TRBV2	TRBJ1-5	NA	NA	CASSSYFNQPQHF	TGTGCCAGCAGTTCGTATTTCAATCAGCCCCAGCATTTT
TRBV7-9	TRBJ2-7	TRBD2	NA	CASSPLAGVGEQYF	TGTGCCAGCAGCCCCCTAGCGGGAGTAGGGGAGCAGTACTTC
TRBV19	TRBJ2-3	TRBD2	NA	CASKRTSGSTGTDTQYF	TGTGCCAGTAAACGGACTAGCGGGAGTACGGGGACAGATACGCAGTATTTT
TRBV14	TRBJ1-4	TRBD1	few	CASSQSFRGQKEKLFF	TGTGCCAGCAGCCAATCTTTCAGGGGGCAAAAAGAAAAACTGTTTTTT
TRBV10-3	TRBJ2-3	TRBD2	NA	CAISDTSGSSTDTQYF	TGTGCCATCAGTGACACTAGCGGGAGTTCGACAGATACGCAGTATTTT
TRBV6-6	TRBJ2-1	TRBD2	NA	CASSSGRWDEQFF	TGTGCCAGCAGTAGCGGGAGGTGGGATGAGCAGTTCTTC
TRBV10-3	TRBJ2-3	NA	few	CAISSTGDTQYF	TGTGCCATCAGTAGTACGGGAGATACGCAGTATTTT
TRBV29-1	TRBJ2-3	NA	few	CSVDSKARTDTQYF	TGCAGCGTTGATAGCAAGGCCCGCACAGATACGCAGTATTTT
TRBV15	TRBJ1-4	NA	NA	CATSRDSPNEKLFF	TGTGCCACCAGCAGGGACAGCCCTAATGAAAAACTGTTTTTT
TRBV11-1	TRBJ2-1	NA	NA	CASSLAGLGNEQFF	TGTGCCAGCAGCTTAGCGGGACTCGGGAATGAGCAGTTCTTC
TRBV2	TRBJ2-4	NA	few	CASSARVRENIQYF	TGTGCCAGCAGCGCAAGGGTGCGCGAAAACATTCAGTACTTC
TRBV29-1	TRBJ2-3	NA	few	CSVARADTQYF	TGCAGCGTTGCGAGGGCAGATACGCAGTATTTT
TRBV10-3	TRBJ2-3	TRBD2	NA	CAIRREGRDTQYF	TGTGCCATCAGACGGGAGGGCCGAGATACGCAGTATTTT
TRBV25-1	TRBJ2-7	TRBD1	few	CASRAGTEISYEQYF	TGTGCCAGCAGAGCCGGGACAGAAATCTCCTACGAGCAGTACTTC